The sequence of this TCR beta chain was determined in a study of T cell responses to AZD1222 COVID-19 vaccine. Profiling relied on immunoSEQ multiplex PCR, and the TCRdb table lists in-frame clones only, not all of them. The sample includes about 59,000 clones, 85% to 90% seen only once; the top ten take 6.1%. This CDR3 is 13 amino acids long. The germline V gene has CDR1 KGHSH and CDR2 LQKENI. V was trimmed by 6 bases and J by 1 base, leaving 9 bases between them. The chain uses TRBV18 and TRBJ1-1; D ambiguous. The origin of this receptor is an adult who received the AZD1222 COVID-19 vaccine. Material: peripheral blood, obtained 28 days after the second AZD1222 dose. The CDR3 coding sequence is TGTGCCAGCTCGGAGCAGGAGAACACTGAAGCTTTCTTT. Protein product: CASSEQENTEAFF.